This T cell receptor (beta chain) stems from a study of breast tumors, draining lymph nodes, adjacent tissues. The study, taken as a whole, reports: Luminal-like breast cancer showed significantly greater tumor-nontumor repertoire similarity than basal-like breast cancer did. Data only fit, rather than demonstrated, lymph node origin of most tumor T cells. Tumor TCR diversity was below lymph nodes but above nontumor tissue.

This clonotype was seen a few times. The antigen is unknown. From the multiplex PCR reads, TCRdb called clonotypes with MiXCR, one entry per CDR3 protein. This table has around 250,000 distinct CDR3 sequences, less than 40% appearing once. Breast cancer patients provided tissue from their axillary draining lymph nodes. Sequencing was carried out using axillary lymph node tissue. This sequence originates from a female donor with breast cancer. Some clones in this sample may be carry-over from other donors' samples.

The CDR3, as DNA: TGTGCCAGCACCGGGACTAGCTTGGGTCGGGAGACCCAGTACTTC. Residues: CASTGTSLGRETQYF. The chain employs TRBV28 and TRBJ2-5; 9 bases fit TRBD2. The CDR3 sequence is 15 residues long. The junction had 11 bases not matched to a gene; V was cut back by 7 bases and J by 5 bases. Per germline, CDR1 MDHEN and CDR2 SYDVKM.